The 21 T cell receptor beta chains below were found in one sample sequenced in a study of shared clonotypes between healthy human individuals. Method: immunoSEQ multiplex PCR; TCRdb's copy keeps in-frame clones and lacks some. Of about 600,000 clones in the sample, more than 95% are singletons; the top ten hold around 0.057%. The sample was naive CD4+ T cells sorted from blood. Documented subset: CD45RA+ positively selected. The receptors were sampled from a woman under 40 in good health.

This clone was detected once. This sequence joins TRBV27 and TRBJ1-1, with a tentative D call TRBD1 (5 bases). The CDR3 sequence is 15 residues long. The V end lost 3 bases, the J end lost 5 bases, and 16 bases lay between the germline ends. Germline V gives CDR1 MNHEY, CDR2 SMNVEV (reference sequence). Here the CDR3 reads CASSFLARDVTEAFF. DNA of the CDR3: TGTGCCAGCAGTTTCTTAGCCAGGGATGTAACTGAAGCTTTCTTT.

The chain employs TRBV10-2 and TRBJ2-1; perhaps TRBD2 as D (7 bases). The CDR3 has 13 residues. Germline V gene lookup returns CDR1 WSHSY and CDR2 SAAADI. Trimming stripped 4 bases from V and 9 bases from J, with 13 bases between. The CDR3 coding sequence is TGCGCCAGCAGTGGGGCGGGGGCGAGTGAGCAGTTCTTC. Protein product: CASSGAGASEQFF.

This clone was detected only once. V and J are TRBV7-2 and TRBJ2-4; tentatively, D is TRBD1 or TRBD2 (6 bases each). V was trimmed by 5 bases and J by 3 bases, leaving 11 bases between them. Per the germline V gene, CDR1 is SGHTA and CDR2 is FQGNSA. The CDR3 is 14 amino acids. The DNA of the CDR3 is TGTGCCAGCAGCGAAGAGGGGGGCAAAAACATTCAGTACTTC. It translates to CASSEEGGKNIQYF.

This chain connects TRBV4-3 to TRBJ2-5; D remains ambiguous. Trimming removed 2 bases from V and 5 bases from J, with 9 bases in between. CDR3 length: 13 residues. The V gene's germline CDR1 is LGHNA and CDR2 YSLEER. The CDR3 DNA reads TGCGCCAGCAGCCAATATTATCTCGAGACCCAGTACTTC. It translates to CASSQYYLETQYF.

The chain joins TRBV7-8 to TRBJ2-5; possibly TRBD1 for D (5 bases). V gave up 0 bases and J gave up 2 bases, with 7 bases separating them. The length of the CDR3 is 14 residues. Germline CDR1 SGHVS, CDR2 FQNEAQ. CDR3 nucleotide sequence: TGTGCCAGCAGCTTAGCCCCAGGGCAAGAGACCCAGTACTTC. Its protein is CASSLAPGQETQYF. Full variable domain (rest looked up from reference TRBV7-8 and TRBJ2-5): GAGVSQSPRYKVAKRGQDVALRCDPISGHVSLFWYQQALGQGPEFLTYFQNEAQLDKSGLPSDRFFAERPEGSVSTLKIQRTQQEDSAVYLCASSLAPGQETQYFGPGTRLLVL.

This sequence joins TRBV6-5 and TRBJ1-6; no reliable D call. Trimming took 4 bases from V and 4 from J, leaving 11 bases between them. Germline V CDR1 and CDR2: MNHEY, SVGAGI. There are 15 residues in the CDR3. CDR3 sequence: CASSFSQVYNSPLHF. CDR3 DNA sequence: TGTGCCAGCAGTTTTTCCCAGGTGTATAATTCACCCCTCCACTTT.

The gene calls are TRBV29-1 and TRBJ2-7, with TRBD1 matching over 7 bases. The germline V gene has CDR1 SQVTM and CDR2 ANQGSEA. The CDR3 covers 12 residues. The V segment lost 6 bases and the J segment 5 bases; nucleotides outside the gene matches: 7. CDR3 sequence: CSVGQVFDEQYF. The CDR3 nucleotides read TGCAGCGTAGGACAGGTATTTGACGAGCAGTACTTC.

The chain recombines TRBV7-9 with TRBJ2-7; TRBD2 aligns across 7 bases. Germline CDR1 is SEHNR and CDR2 is FQNEAQ (reference sequence). V shed 2 bases, J shed 7 bases, and the junction held 8 bases outside the gene matches. CDR3 length equals 14 residues. The CDR3 coding sequence is TGTGCCAGCAGCTTAACAGCGGGAAGTGGAGAGCAGTACTTC. Encoded protein: CASSLTAGSGEQYF. Based on the CDR3 plus reference TRBV7-9 and TRBJ2-7, the full variable domain is DTGVSQNPRHKITKRGQNVTFRCDPISEHNRLYWYRQTLGQGPEFLTYFQNEAQLEKSRLLSDRFSAERPKGSFSTLEIQRTEQGDSAMYLCASSLTAGSGEQYFGPGTRLTVT.

This clone was observed a few times. The J gene is TRBJ1-5, the V gene TRBV19; D is unresolved. This CDR3 has 13 amino acids. V was pared by 7 bases and J by 7 bases, with 14 bases between. Germline-derived CDR1 and CDR2 are LNHDA and SQIVND (reference sequence). The CDR3 nucleotides read TGTGCCAGTAAGGGTAGGTTATGGCAGCCCCAGCATTTT. It yields the protein CASKGRLWQPQHF. The full variable domain, completed using reference TRBV19 and TRBJ1-5, is DGGITQSPKYLFRKEGQNVTLSCEQNLNHDAMYWYRQDPGQGLRLIYYSQIVNDFQKGDIAEGYSVSREKKESFPLTVTSAQKNPTAFYLCASKGRLWQPQHFGDGTRLSIL.

The sample holds one count of this clone. This chain joins TRBV19 and TRBJ2-7, with 12 nucleotides matching TRBD1. Germline assignment: CDR1 LNHDA and CDR2 SQIVND (reference sequence). The CDR3 is 15 amino acids. J lost 6 bases, V lost 3 bases, and 6 bases had no gene match. The CDR3 DNA reads TGTGCCAGTAGTATCCTCGGGACAGGGGGCGGCGAGCAGTACTTC. Translation: CASSILGTGGGEQYF.

The chain is built from TRBV28 and TRBJ1-1, with a possible D match to TRBD1 (5 bases). The V and J ends lost 2 bases and 4 bases respectively, with 8 bases between them. Per the germline V gene, CDR1 is MDHEN and CDR2 is SYDVKM. The CDR3 runs to 13 residues. CDR3 protein: CASSLKGLTEAFF. The DNA for the CDR3 is TGTGCCAGCAGTTTAAAGGGGCTCACTGAAGCTTTCTTT.

J is TRBJ2-6 and V is TRBV7-2; D may be TRBD1 (5 bases). The V end lost 4 bases, the J end lost 2 bases, and 9 bases lay between the germline ends. Germline V gives CDR1 SGHTA, CDR2 FQGNSA. This CDR3 is built from 15 residues. The CDR3 coding sequence is TGTGCCAGCAGCTCGAGCAGGGCTGGGGCCAACGTCCTGACTTTC. It specifies CASSSSRAGANVLTF.

The chain couples TRBV10-3 to TRBJ2-1, with a tentative D call TRBD2 (6 bases). Germline V CDR1 and CDR2: ENHRY, SYGVKD. V was pared by 0 bases and J by 0 bases, with 18 bases between. This CDR3 comprises 19 residues. In nucleotides, the CDR3 is TGTGCCATCAGTGAGTCGAAAGTGGGGTTTAGCGGCTCCTACAATGAGCAGTTCTTC. This translates into CAISESKVGFSGSYNEQFF.

The chain links TRBV10-3 to TRBJ1-2; D ambiguous. The V gene's germline CDR1 is ENHRY and CDR2 SYGVKD. This CDR3 spans 15 amino acids. Trimming stripped 2 bases from V and 0 bases from J, with 10 bases between. CDR3 nucleotide sequence: TGTGCCATCAGTGAGGCGGCTACAGCTAACTATGGCTACACCTTC. Residues: CAISEAATANYGYTF.

The rearrangement links TRBV28 to TRBJ1-3; D possibly corresponds to TRBD1 (5 bases). The CDR3 runs to 17 residues. V was cut by 4 bases and J by 4 bases, with 20 bases left in between. Germline values: CDR1 MDHEN, CDR2 SYDVKM. The CDR3 loop is CASSSPRADGGGNTIYF. CDR3 nucleotide sequence: TGTGCCAGCAGTTCGCCGCGGGCCGACGGGGGAGGAAACACCATATATTTT.

The rearrangement joins TRBV7-9 to TRBJ2-1, with 10 positions matching TRBD2. The trim removed 5 bases at V and 5 bases at J, leaving 18 bases unmatched. The CDR3 is made up of 19 amino acids. Germline V gives CDR1 SEHNR, CDR2 FQNEAQ (reference sequence). In nucleotides, the CDR3 is TGTGCCAGCAGCCCACGGGATTTAGCGGGAGGTTTAGGACACAATGAGCAGTTCTTC. It specifies CASSPRDLAGGLGHNEQFF.

This chain connects TRBV27 to TRBJ2-7, with 11 bases lining up with TRBD1. V was pared by 5 bases and J by 2 bases, with 11 bases of the junction left unmatched. This CDR3 contains 17 residues. Germline V lookup: CDR1 MNHEY, CDR2 SMNVEV (reference sequence). Here the CDR3 reads CASSRQEPGQGAYEQYF. The DNA for the CDR3 is TGTGCCAGCAGTCGCCAAGAACCGGGACAGGGGGCCTACGAGCAGTACTTC.

The chain has TRBV7-9 and TRBJ2-1; TRBD1 is a possible D gene (5 bases). From germline, CDR1 is SEHNR and CDR2 FQNEAQ (reference sequence). The CDR3 has 12 residues. The V gene lost 5 bases and the J gene lost 10 bases, with 12 bases spanning the gap. This chain's CDR3 is CASSQGAPEQFF. In DNA form, the CDR3 reads TGTGCCAGCAGCCAAGGGGCCCCAGAGCAGTTCTTC.

The chain links TRBV7-3 to TRBJ2-3, with 8 bases aligning to TRBD1. This CDR3 contains 13 residues. Per germline, CDR1 SGHTA and CDR2 FQGTGA. V trimming: 2 bases; J trimming: 5 bases; junction bases outside the gene matches: 0. CDR3 bases: TGTGCCAGCAGCTTAGGGACAGGAGATACGCAGTATTTT. Translated, it gives CASSLGTGDTQYF.

This chain uses TRBV7-9 with TRBJ1-3; 9 nucleotides match TRBD1. There are 16 residues in the CDR3. CDR1 is SEHNR and CDR2 is FQNEAQ in the germline V gene (reference sequence). With 5 bases clipped from V and 2 bases from J, the junction kept 7 bases outside the gene matches. CDR3 loop: CASSQLRTGAGNTIYF. CDR3 DNA sequence: TGTGCCAGCAGCCAACTACGGACAGGGGCTGGAAACACCATATATTTT.

The chain couples TRBV6-4 to TRBJ2-1; 11 bases agree with TRBD2. Germline CDR1 MRHNA, CDR2 SNTAGT. With V trimmed by 7 bases and J by 9 bases, 11 bases remained unmatched. CDR3 length: 15 residues. CDR3 amino acids: CASTNSGRGTGEQFF. In nucleotides, the CDR3 is TGTGCCAGCACCAATAGCGGGAGGGGGACGGGTGAGCAGTTCTTC.